These T cell receptor beta chains were read from a single sample in a study of T cell responses to AZD1222 COVID-19 vaccine. Profiled with immunoSEQ multiplex PCR; TCRdb holds only in-frame clones, not every one. Here the sample spans fewer than 90,000 clones, approximately 91% being singletons. The input for sequencing was peripheral blood, taken 28 days after the second AZD1222 dose. These TCRs come from an adult who received the AZD1222 COVID-19 vaccine. The CDR3 runs from the conserved cysteine through the conserved F or W. Each record gives: J gene, clone size, D gene, V gene, CDR3 DNA, CDR3 protein. D genes are given only for firm matches. Where a row states a size, it is once, few, many or the class of an expanded clone; other rows omit it.

TRBJ1-1 . . TRBV28 TGTGCCAGCAGTTCGTTGACTGTCCCGGTCACTGAAGCTTTCTTT CASSSLTVPVTEAFF
TRBJ2-3 . TRBD2 TRBV25-1 TGTGCCAGCAGTGAAGGCCTAGCGGAGATCGCAGATACGCAGTATTTT CASSEGLAEIADTQYF
TRBJ1-1 . . TRBV2 TGTGCCAGCAGTGTGGATGGGTCTAGAACTGAAGCTTTCTTT CASSVDGSRTEAFF
TRBJ1-1 . . TRBV6-5 TGTGCCGGCAGTTACTCGATACAGTTCACTGAAGCTTTCTTT CAGSYSIQFTEAFF
TRBJ1-1 . . TRBV5-5 TGTGCCAGCAGGCATAACCCACAACTGAACACTGAAGCTTTCTTT CASRHNPQLNTEAFF
TRBJ1-6 few . TRBV9 TGTGCCAGCAGCGGGACAGTAAATTCACCCCTCCACTTT CASSGTVNSPLHF
TRBJ2-1 few . TRBV11-2 TGTGCCAGCAGCCTTACAGGGTATGAGCAGTTCTTC CASSLTGYEQFF
TRBJ1-5 . . TRBV28 TGTGCCAGCAGTTTATTCAGGGATCAGCCCCAGCATTTT CASSLFRDQPQHF
TRBJ2-7 . TRBD1 TRBV6-5 TGTGCCAGCGTGGTAGGGACAGGGATCGACGAGCAGTACTTC CASVVGTGIDEQYF
TRBJ1-3 . . TRBV6-1 TGTGCCAGCAGTGAAGCAGACGGCTCTGGAAACACCATATATTTT CASSEADGSGNTIYF
TRBJ2-3 once . TRBV10-3 TGTGCCACTCTAGGTGTTAAAGATACGCAGTATTTT CATLGVKDTQYF
TRBJ2-2 . . TRBV7-9 TGTGCCAGCAGCCGGGTGGGCAGGGCAAACACCGGGGAGCTGTTTTTT CASSRVGRANTGELFF
TRBJ1-2 . TRBD1 TRBV7-9 TGTGCCAGCAGCTTACCCGGGACAGGGGACGGCTACACCTTC CASSLPGTGDGYTF
TRBJ1-2 . . TRBV7-9 TGTGCCAGCAGCTTAGAGGTGGTTGGCGGCTCTAACTATGGCTACACCTTC CASSLEVVGGSNYGYTF
TRBJ2-1 once TRBD2 TRBV27 TGTGCCAGCAGTTTATGGTCCGTAGCGGGAGCCTACAATGAGCAGTTCTTC CASSLWSVAGAYNEQFF
TRBJ1-2 . . TRBV11-2 TGTGCCAGCAGCTTAGATGCGGTAGGGGGTGGCTACACCTTC CASSLDAVGGGYTF
TRBJ1-1 . . TRBV18 TGTGCCAGCTCACCAATAAACGAGGGCACTGAAGCTTTCTTT CASSPINEGTEAFF
TRBJ2-1 . . TRBV4-3 TGCGCCAGCAGCCGCCAATTGGACAGTAGCTCCTACAATGAGCAGTTCTTC CASSRQLDSSSYNEQFF
TRBJ1-3 . . TRBV7-9 TGTGCCAGCAGCCCACTCCTGTCTGGAAACACCATATATTTT CASSPLLSGNTIYF
TRBJ1-1 . . TRBV5-6 TGTGCCAGCAGCTTGGGGGACCTCCAGGGGAACACTGAAGCTTTCTTT CASSLGDLQGNTEAFF
TRBJ1-3 . . TRBV4-3 TGCGCCAGCAGCCAAGATGGGGGAGGCTTTGGAAACACCATATATTTT CASSQDGGGFGNTIYF
TRBJ2-2 . . TRBV5-1 TGCGCCAGCAGCCTACAGGGTACCGGGGAGCTGTTTTTT CASSLQGTGELFF
TRBJ2-3 . . TRBV19 TGTGCCAGTAGCCCATGGGGAGAGGCGCAGTATTTT CASSPWGEAQYF
TRBJ1-2 . TRBD1 TRBV12-5 TGTGCTAGTGGACAGGGGACCAGCTATGGCTACACCTTC CASGQGTSYGYTF
TRBJ1-2 . . TRBV12-3/TRBV12-4 TGTGCCAGCCACCCAGGGGCCAACTATGGCTACACCTTC CASHPGANYGYTF
TRBJ1-4 . TRBD1 TRBV15 TGTGCCACCAGCAGTAAACAGGGGGCATCTGAAAAACTGTTTTTT CATSSKQGASEKLFF
TRBJ2-7 . . TRBV5-1 TGCGCCAGCAGCTTGGTGGCAGGCGAGGACGAGCAGTACTTC CASSLVAGEDEQYF
TRBJ2-3 . . TRBV24-1 TGTGCCACCAGTGATTTAGGGGGGGCGGGCACAGATACGCAGTATTTT CATSDLGGAGTDTQYF
TRBJ2-1 . . TRBV13 TGTGCCAGCAGCCCAGGGACGAACTCCTACAATGAGCAGTTCTTC CASSPGTNSYNEQFF
TRBJ2-3 . . TRBV2 TGTGCCAGCACCTCACGCAGGGAAAACACAGATACGCAGTATTTT CASTSRRENTDTQYF
TRBJ2-7 . TRBD2 TRBV6-2/TRBV6-3 TGTGCCAGCAGTCTCCTAGACGGGAGGGCCGACGAGCAGTACTTC CASSLLDGRADEQYF
TRBJ1-6 . TRBD1 TRBV6-5 TGTGCCAGCAGCCTTGGACAGGTTTATAATTCACCCCTCCACTTT CASSLGQVYNSPLHF
TRBJ1-1 . . TRBV2 TGTGCCAGCCGCCCGGGAGGGGCTAAGAACACTGAAGCTTTCTTT CASRPGGAKNTEAFF
TRBJ2-7 . TRBD1 TRBV29-1 TGCAGCGCCCTACACCGGACAGGGAACGAGCAGTACTTC CSALHRTGNEQYF
TRBJ1-2 once . TRBV19 TGTGCCAGTAGTACCCTGATAGTGATGTTTGGCTACACCTTC CASSTLIVMFGYTF
TRBJ1-2 . TRBD1 TRBV27 TGTGCCAGCAGTCCAAGACAGGGGGCCAATGGCTACACCTTC CASSPRQGANGYTF
TRBJ1-2 once . TRBV28 TGTGCCAGCAGTTTGGCAGGGGACTATGGCTACACCTTC CASSLAGDYGYTF
TRBJ2-7 . TRBD2 TRBV30 TGTGCCTGGAAAGTGGGACTAGATGGGGAGCAGTACTTC CAWKVGLDGEQYF
TRBJ2-1 . . TRBV18 TGTGCCAGCTCACCTCCCGGGTTCGATGAGCAGTTCTTC CASSPPGFDEQFF
TRBJ1-2 . TRBD1 TRBV6-5 TGTGCCAGCAGAATCCAGGGGGGGAACTATGGCTACACCTTC CASRIQGGNYGYTF
TRBJ2-1 . . TRBV6-2/TRBV6-3 TGTGCCAGCAGTTACGTGCCCTATGAGCAGTTCTTC CASSYVPYEQFF
TRBJ1-1 . . TRBV30 TGTGCCTGGAGTAATTCTCGTCAGGGCGAAGCTTTCTTT CAWSNSRQGEAFF
TRBJ1-2 once . TRBV6-6 TGTGCCAGCAGTGGGATGGGAAGGGGTCCCAATGGCTACACCTTC CASSGMGRGPNGYTF
TRBJ1-2 . . TRBV2 TGTGCCAGCAGTAAGGACCCCTATGGCTACACCTTC CASSKDPYGYTF
TRBJ2-7 . . TRBV6-5 TGTGCCAGTACCGACCCCTACTACGAGCAGTACTTC CASTDPYYEQYF
TRBJ2-1 . TRBD2 TRBV14 TGTGCCAGCAGCCACCCTATGACTAGCGGGAGAGGGGTCTCCTACAATGAGCAGTTCTTC CASSHPMTSGRGVSYNEQFF
TRBJ1-1 . . TRBV20-1 TGCAGTGCTGCTCAGTTACTAGAAGCTTTCTTT CSAAQLLEAFF
TRBJ1-1 . TRBD1 TRBV9 TGTGCCAGCAGCTCAACAGGGGGATCGAACACTGAAGCTTTCTTT CASSSTGGSNTEAFF
TRBJ1-6 . . TRBV7-2 TGTGCCAGCAGCTTAGAGTTCCAGGATGCGAATTCACCCCTCCACTTT CASSLEFQDANSPLHF
TRBJ2-7 . TRBD1 TRBV28 TGTGCCAGCAGTTCCCAATACGGGACAGCCCTCTACGAGCAGTACTTC CASSSQYGTALYEQYF
TRBJ2-1 . TRBD1 TRBV15 TGTGCCACCGACAGGGATGGGTTTGGTGAGCAGTTCTTC CATDRDGFGEQFF
TRBJ2-1 . TRBD2 TRBV15 TGTGCCACCAGTAACGTGCGGGAGTGGACCTACAATGAGCAGTTCTTC CATSNVREWTYNEQFF
TRBJ1-6 . . TRBV7-9 TGTGCCAGCAGCCCTTGGGGCTCACCCCTCCACTTT CASSPWGSPLHF
TRBJ2-7 . . TRBV11-2 TGTGCCAGCAGCTTAGCCGCAGGAGCCTACGAGCAGTACTTC CASSLAAGAYEQYF